This section outlines one TCR beta chain sequence together with its context. The data are from a study of blood T cell repertoires in COVID-19. Overall study context: Both acute and convalescent COVID-19 samples were obtained from the United States, Italy and Spain. Sample material is recorded as cDNA or gDNA derived from T cells, B-cell-depleted T cells, or PBMCs.

Trimming cost V 5 bases and J 5 bases, with 19 bases left between them. This CDR3 has 15 residues. The germline CDR1 and CDR2 sequences are SGDLS and YYNGEE. Data came from immunoSEQ multiplex PCR; TCRdb stores just in-frame clones and leaves some out. The sample has about 250,000 clones, around four fifths seen once. The sequence was obtained from a man aged 35-49 years with active or convalescent COVID-19. The sequenced material came from peripheral blood. The rearrangement joins TRBV9 to TRBJ1-1, with TRBD1 as a possible D gene (5 bases). CDR3 sequence: CASSANLGVRTEAFF. CDR3 nucleotides: TGTGCCAGCAGTGCTAACCTAGGGGTGAGGACTGAAGCTTTCTTT.